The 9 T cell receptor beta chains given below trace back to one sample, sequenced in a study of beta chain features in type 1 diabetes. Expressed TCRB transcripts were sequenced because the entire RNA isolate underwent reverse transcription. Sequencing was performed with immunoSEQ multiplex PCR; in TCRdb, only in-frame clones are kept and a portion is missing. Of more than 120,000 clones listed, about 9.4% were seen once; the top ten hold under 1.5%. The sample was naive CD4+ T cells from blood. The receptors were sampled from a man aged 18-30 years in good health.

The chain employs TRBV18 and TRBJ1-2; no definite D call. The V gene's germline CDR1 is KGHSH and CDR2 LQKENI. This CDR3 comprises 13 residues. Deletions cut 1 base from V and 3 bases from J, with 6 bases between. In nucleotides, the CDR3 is TGTGCCAGCTCACCACTGGCGGACTATGGCTACACCTTC. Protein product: CASSPLADYGYTF.

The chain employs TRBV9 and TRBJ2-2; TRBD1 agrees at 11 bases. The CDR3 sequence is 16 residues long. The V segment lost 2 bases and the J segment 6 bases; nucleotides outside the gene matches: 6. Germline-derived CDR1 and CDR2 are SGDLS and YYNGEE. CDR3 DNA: TGTGCCAGCAGCGTCTTAGGGACAGGGGGTTCCGGGGAGCTGTTTTTT. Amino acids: CASSVLGTGGSGELFF.

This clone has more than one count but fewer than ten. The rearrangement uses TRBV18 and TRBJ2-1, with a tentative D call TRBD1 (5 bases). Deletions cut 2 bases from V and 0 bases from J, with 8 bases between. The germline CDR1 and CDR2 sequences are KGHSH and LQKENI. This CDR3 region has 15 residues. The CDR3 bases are TGTGCCAGCTCACCAGGCCAGGGCTCCTACAATGAGCAGTTCTTC. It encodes CASSPGQGSYNEQFF.

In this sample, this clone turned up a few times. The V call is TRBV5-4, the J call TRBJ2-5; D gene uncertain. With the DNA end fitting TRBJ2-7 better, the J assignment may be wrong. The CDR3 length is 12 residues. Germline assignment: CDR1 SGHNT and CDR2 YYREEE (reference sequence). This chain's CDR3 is CASSDVAYEQYF. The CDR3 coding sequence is TGTGCCAGCAGCGATGTCGCTTACGAGCAGTACTTC.

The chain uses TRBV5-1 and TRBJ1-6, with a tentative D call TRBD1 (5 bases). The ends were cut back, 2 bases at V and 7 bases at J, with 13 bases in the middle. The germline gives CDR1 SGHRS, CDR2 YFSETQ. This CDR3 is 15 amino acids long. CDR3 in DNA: TGCGCCAGCAGCTTAGGAGACAGCATCAATTCACCCCTCCACTTT. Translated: CASSLGDSINSPLHF.

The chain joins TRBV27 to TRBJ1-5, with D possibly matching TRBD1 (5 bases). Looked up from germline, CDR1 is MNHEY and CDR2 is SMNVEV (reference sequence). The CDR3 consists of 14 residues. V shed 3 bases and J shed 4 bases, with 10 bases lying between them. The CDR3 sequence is CASSLGQINQPQHF. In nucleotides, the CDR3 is TGTGCCAGCAGTTTGGGGCAGATAAATCAGCCCCAGCATTTT.

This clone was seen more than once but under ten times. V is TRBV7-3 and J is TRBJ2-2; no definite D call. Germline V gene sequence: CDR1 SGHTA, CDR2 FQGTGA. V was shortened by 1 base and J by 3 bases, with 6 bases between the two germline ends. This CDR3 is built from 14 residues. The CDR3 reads CASSLNTYTGELFF. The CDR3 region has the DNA TGTGCCAGCAGCTTAAACACCTACACCGGGGAGCTGTTTTTT.

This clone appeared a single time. This chain's CDR3 is CASSKRDRGANEKLFF. As DNA, the CDR3 is TGTGCCAGCAGCAAAAGGGACAGAGGGGCTAATGAAAAACTGTTTTTT. V usage is TRBV7-2 and J usage is TRBJ1-4, with 7 bases matching TRBD1. Germline CDR1 is SGHTA and CDR2 is FQGNSA. The CDR3 is 16 amino acids. V gave up 5 bases and J gave up 3 bases; unmatched junction bases: 9.

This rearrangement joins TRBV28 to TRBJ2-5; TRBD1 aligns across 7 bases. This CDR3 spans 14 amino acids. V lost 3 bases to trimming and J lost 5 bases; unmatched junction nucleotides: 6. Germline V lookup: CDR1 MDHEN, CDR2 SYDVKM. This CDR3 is CASSFAGGRETQYF. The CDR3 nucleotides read TGTGCCAGCAGTTTCGCAGGGGGTCGCGAGACCCAGTACTTC.